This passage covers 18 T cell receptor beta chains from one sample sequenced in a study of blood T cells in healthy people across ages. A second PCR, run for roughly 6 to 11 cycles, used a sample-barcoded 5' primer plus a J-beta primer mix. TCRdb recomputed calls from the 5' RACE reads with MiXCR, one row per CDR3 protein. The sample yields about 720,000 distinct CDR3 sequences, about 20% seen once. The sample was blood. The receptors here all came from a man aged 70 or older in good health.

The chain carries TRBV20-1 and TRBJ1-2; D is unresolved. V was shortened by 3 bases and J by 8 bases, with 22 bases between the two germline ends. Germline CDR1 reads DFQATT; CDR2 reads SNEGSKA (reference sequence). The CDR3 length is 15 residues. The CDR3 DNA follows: TGCAGTGCTAGGGGAAACCGGGCCCTTCGCGGGGGCTACACCTTC. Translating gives CSARGNRALRGGYTF.

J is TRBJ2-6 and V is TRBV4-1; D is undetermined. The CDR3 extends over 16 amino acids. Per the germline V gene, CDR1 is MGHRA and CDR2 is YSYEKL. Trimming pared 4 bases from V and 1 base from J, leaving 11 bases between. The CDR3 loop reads CASSPGRISGANVLTF. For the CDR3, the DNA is TGCGCCAGCAGCCCCGGACGGATATCTGGGGCCAACGTCCTGACTTTC.

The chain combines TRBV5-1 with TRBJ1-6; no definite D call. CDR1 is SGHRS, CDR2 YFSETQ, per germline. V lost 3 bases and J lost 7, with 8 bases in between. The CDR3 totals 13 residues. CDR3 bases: TGCGCCAGCAGCTCTATGGGAAATTCACCCCTCCACTTT. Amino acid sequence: CASSSMGNSPLHF.

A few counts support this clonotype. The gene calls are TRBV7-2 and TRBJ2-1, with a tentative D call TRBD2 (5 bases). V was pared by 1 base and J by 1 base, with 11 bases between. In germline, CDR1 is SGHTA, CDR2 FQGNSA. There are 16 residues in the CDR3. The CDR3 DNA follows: TGTGCCAGCAGCTTAGTAGTGGGAGTGTCCTACAATGAGCAGTTCTTC. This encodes CASSLVVGVSYNEQFF.

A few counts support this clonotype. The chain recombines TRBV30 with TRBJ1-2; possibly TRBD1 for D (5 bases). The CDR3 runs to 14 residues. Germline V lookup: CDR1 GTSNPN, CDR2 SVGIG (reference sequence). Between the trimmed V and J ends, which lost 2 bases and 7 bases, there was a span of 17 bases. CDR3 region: CAWSFPGTGTGYTF. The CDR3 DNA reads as TGTGCCTGGAGTTTTCCCGGGACGGGAACTGGCTACACCTTC.

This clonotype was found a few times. The CDR3 DNA reads as TGTGCCAGCAGCCAAGGACTCAGGGTCAATGGCTACACCTTC. It codes for CASSQGLRVNGYTF. The rearrangement joins TRBV3-1 to TRBJ1-2, with a weak D call TRBD1 (5 bases). This CDR3 is 14 amino acids long. The germline V gene encodes CDR1 LGHDT and CDR2 YNNKEL (reference sequence). Trimming left V 1 base short and J 6 bases short, with 12 bases between.

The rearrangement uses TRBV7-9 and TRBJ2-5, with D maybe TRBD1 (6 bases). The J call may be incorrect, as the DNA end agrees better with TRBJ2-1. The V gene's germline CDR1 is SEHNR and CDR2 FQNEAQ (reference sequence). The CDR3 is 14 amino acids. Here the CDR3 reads CASSFTGKNNEQFF. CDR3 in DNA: TGTGCCAGCAGCTTTACAGGGAAAAACAATGAGCAGTTCTTC.

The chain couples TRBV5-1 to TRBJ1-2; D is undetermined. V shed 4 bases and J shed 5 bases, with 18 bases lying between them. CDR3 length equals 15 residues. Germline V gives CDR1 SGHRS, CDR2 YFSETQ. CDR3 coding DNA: TGCGCCAGCAGCACGGACGTGGGTCGTCAGTATGGCTACACCTTC. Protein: CASSTDVGRQYGYTF.

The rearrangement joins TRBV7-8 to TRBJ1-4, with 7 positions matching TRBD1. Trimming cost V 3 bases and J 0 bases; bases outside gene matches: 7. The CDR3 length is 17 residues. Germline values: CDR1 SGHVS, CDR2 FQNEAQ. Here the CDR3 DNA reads TGTGCCAGCAGCTTTCCGGGACAGTTTGCAACTAATGAAAAACTGTTTTTT. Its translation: CASSFPGQFATNEKLFF. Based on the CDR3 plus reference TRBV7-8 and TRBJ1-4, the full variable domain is GAGVSQSPRYKVAKRGQDVALRCDPISGHVSLFWYQQALGQGPEFLTYFQNEAQLDKSGLPSDRFFAERPEGSVSTLKIQRTQQEDSAVYLCASSFPGQFATNEKLFFGSGTQLSVL.

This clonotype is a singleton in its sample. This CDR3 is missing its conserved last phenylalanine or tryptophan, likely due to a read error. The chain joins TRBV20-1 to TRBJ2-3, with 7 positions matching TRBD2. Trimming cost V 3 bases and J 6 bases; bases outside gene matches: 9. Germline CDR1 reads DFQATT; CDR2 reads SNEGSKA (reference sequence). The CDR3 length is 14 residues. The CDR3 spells CSARMGGSGDTQYL. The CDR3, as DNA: TGCAGTGCTAGGATGGGCGGGAGCGGGGATACGCAGTATCTT.

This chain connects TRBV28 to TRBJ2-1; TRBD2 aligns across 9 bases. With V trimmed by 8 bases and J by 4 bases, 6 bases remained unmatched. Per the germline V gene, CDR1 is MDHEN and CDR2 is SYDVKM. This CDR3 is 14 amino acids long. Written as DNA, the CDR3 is TGTGCCAGCTGCGTCAGCGGGGGGTACAATGAGCAGTTCTTC. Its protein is CASCVSGGYNEQFF. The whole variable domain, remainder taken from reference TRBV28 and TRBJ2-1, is DVKVTQSSRYLVKRTGEKVFLECVQDMDHENMFWYRQDPGLGLRLIYFSYDVKMKEKGDIPEGYSVSREKKERFSLILESASTNQTSMYLCASCVSGGYNEQFFGPGTRLTVL.

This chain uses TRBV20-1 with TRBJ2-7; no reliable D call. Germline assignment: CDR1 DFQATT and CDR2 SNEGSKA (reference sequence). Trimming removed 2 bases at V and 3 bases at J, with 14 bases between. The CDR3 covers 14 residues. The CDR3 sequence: CSARRIALDYEQYF. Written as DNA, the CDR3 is TGCAGTGCTAGACGAATTGCCCTCGACTACGAGCAGTACTTC.

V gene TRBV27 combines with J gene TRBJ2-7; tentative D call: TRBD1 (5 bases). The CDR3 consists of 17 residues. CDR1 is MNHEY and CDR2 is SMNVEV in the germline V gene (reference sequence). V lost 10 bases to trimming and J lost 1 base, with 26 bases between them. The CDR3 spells CAICPGNGEKWSYEQYV. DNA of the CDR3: TGTGCCATCTGCCCAGGGAATGGAGAAAAATGGTCCTACGAGCAGTACGTC.

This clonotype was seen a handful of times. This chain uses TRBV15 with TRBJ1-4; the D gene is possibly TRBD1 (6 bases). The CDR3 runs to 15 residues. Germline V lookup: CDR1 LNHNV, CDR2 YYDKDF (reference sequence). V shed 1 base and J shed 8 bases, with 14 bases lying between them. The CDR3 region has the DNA TGTGCCACCAGCAGAGCCACAGGGTTTGGAGAAAAACTGTTTTTT. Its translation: CATSRATGFGEKLFF.

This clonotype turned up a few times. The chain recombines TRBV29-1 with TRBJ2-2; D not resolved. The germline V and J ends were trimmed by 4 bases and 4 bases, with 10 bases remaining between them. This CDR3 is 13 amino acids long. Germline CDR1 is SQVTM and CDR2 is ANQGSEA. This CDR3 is CSVGVLSTGELFF. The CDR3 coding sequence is TGCAGCGTTGGGGTTTTGAGCACCGGGGAGCTGTTTTTT.

CDR3 nucleotides: TGTGCCAGCAGCAAAGCGTCTGGACAGGGACTTTCCGAGCAGTACGTC. This codes for CASSKASGQGLSEQYV. V usage is TRBV21-1 and J usage is TRBJ2-5; TRBD1, the table's D call, was not compared with the DNA. The closer fit of TRBJ2-7 to the DNA end suggests the J call may be wrong. TRBV21-1 is tagged as a pseudogene. This CDR3 is built from 16 residues.

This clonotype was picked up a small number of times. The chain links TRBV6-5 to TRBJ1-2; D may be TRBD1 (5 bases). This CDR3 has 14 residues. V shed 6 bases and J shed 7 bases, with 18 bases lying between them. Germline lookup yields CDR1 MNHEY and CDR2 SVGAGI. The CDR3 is CASRGPGRTGGYTF. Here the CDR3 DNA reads TGTGCCAGCAGAGGACCCGGGAGAACAGGTGGCTACACCTTC.

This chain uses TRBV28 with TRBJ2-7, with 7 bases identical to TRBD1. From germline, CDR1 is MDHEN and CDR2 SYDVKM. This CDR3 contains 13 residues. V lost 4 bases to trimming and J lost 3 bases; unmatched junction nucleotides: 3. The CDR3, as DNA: TGTGCCAGCAGTTCGACAGGGTACTACGAGCAGTACGTC. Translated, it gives CASSSTGYYEQYV.